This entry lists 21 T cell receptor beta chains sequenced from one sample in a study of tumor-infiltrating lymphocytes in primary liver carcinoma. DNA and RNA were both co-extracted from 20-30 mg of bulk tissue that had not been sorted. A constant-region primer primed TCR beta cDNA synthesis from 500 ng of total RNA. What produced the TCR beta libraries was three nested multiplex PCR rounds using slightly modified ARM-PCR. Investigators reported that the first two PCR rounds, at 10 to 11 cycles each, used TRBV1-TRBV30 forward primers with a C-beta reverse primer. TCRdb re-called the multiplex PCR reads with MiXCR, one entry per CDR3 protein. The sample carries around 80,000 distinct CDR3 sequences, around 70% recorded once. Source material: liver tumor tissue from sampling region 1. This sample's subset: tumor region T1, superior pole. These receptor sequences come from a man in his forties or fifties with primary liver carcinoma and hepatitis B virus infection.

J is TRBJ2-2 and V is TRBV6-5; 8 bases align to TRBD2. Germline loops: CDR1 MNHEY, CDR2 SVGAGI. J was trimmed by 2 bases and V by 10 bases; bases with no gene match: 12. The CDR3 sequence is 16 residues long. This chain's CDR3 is CAISKFSGTNTGELFF. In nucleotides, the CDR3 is TGTGCCATAAGTAAATTTAGCGGGACAAACACCGGGGAGCTGTTTTTT.

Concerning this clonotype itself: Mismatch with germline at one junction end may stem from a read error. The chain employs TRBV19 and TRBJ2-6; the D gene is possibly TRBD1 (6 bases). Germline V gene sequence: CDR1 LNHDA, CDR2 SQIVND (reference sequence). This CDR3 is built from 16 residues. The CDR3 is CAGRQTGDSGANVLTF. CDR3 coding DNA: TGTGCCGGTAGGCAGACAGGCGACTCTGGGGCCAACGTCCTGACTTTC.

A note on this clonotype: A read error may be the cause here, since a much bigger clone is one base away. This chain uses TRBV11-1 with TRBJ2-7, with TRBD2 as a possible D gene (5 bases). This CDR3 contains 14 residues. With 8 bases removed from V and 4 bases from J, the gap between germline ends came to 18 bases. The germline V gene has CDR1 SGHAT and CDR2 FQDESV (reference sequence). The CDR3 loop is CASSAVSGRYEQYF. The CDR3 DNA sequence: TGTGCCAGCTCCGCGGTCAGCGGCCGGTACGAGCAGTACTTC. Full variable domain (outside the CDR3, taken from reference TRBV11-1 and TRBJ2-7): EAEVAQSPRYKITEKSQAVAFWCDPISGHATLYWYRQILGQGPELLVQFQDESVVDDSQLPKDRFSAERLKGVDSTLKIQPAELGDSAMYLCASSAVSGRYEQYFGPGTRLTVT.

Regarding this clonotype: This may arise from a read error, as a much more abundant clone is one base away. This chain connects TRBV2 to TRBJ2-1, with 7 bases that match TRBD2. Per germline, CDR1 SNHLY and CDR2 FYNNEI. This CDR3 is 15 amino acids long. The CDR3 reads CTSSLREASYNEQFF. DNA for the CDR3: TGTACCAGCAGCCTCCGGGAGGCCTCCTACAATGAGCAGTTCTTC.

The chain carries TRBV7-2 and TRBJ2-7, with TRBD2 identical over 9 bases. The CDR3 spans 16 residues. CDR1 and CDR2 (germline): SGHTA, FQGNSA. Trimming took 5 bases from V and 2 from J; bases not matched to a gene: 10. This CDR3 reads CASSPRASGTAYEQYF. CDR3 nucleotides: TGTGCCAGCAGCCCCCGTGCTAGCGGGACCGCCTACGAGCAGTACTTC.

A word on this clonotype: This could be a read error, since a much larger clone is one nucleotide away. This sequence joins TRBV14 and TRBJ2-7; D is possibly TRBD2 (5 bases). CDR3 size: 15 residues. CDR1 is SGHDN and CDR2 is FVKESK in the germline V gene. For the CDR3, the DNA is TGTGCCAGCAGCCTGGGGAGTACCTCCACCTACGAGCGGTACTTC. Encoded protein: CASSLGSTSTYERYF.

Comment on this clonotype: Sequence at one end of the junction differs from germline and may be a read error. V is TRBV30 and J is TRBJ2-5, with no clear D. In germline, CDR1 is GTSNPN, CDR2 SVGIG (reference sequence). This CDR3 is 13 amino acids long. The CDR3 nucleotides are TGTGCCTGGTGTGTAGTGGCACAAGAGACCCAGTATTTC. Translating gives CAWCVVAQETQYF.

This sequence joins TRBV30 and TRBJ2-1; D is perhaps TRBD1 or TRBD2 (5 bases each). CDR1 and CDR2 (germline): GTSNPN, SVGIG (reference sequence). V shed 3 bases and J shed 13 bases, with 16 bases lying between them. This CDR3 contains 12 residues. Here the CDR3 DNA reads TGTGCCTGGAGCCCGAGGGGTTTTGACCAGTTCTTC. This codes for CAWSPRGFDQFF.

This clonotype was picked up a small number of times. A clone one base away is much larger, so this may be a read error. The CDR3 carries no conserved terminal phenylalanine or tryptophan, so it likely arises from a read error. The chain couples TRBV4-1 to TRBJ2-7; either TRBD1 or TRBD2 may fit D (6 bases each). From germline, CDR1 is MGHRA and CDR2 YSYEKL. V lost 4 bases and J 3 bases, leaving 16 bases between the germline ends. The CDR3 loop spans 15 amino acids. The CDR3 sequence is CASSPGAGTLYEQYL. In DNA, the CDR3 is TGCGCCAGCAGCCCAGGGGCGGGGACACTCTACGAGCAGTACCTC.

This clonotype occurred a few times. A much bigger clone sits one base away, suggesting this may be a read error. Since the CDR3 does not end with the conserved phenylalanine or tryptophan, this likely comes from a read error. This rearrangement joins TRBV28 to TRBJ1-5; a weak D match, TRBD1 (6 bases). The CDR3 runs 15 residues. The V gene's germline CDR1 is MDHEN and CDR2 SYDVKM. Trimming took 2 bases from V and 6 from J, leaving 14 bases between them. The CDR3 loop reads CASSLPVGGRQPQHL. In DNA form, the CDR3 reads TGTGCCAGCAGTTTACCTGTGGGGGGCCGTCAGCCCCAGCATCTT.

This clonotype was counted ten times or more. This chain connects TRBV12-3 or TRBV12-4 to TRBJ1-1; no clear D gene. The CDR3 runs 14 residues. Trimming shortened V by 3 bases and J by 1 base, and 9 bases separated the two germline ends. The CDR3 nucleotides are TGTGCCAGCAGTTTCTCCGGGGAGAACACTGAAGCTTTCTTT. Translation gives CASSFSGENTEAFF.

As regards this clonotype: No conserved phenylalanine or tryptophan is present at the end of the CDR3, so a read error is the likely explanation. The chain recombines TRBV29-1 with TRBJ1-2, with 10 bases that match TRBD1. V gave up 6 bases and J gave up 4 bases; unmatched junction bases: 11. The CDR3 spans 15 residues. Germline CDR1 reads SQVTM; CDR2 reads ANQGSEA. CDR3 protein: CSVAVTGGAAYGYTL. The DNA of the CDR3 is TGCAGCGTAGCCGTGACAGGGGGCGCTGCCTATGGCTACACCCTC.

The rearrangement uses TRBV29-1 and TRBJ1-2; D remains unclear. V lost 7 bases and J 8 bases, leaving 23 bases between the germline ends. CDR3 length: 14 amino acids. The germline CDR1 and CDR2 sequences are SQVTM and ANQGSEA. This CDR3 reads CSDRPSVQTYGYTF. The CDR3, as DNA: TGCAGCGACCGCCCATCGGTACAAACCTACGGCTACACCTTC.

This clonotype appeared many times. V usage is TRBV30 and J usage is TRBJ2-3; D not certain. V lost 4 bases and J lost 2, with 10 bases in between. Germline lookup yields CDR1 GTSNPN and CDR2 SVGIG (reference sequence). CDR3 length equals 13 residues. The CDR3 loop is CAWNPGSTDTQYF. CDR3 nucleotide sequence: TGTGCCTGGAACCCGGGCTCCACAGATACGCAGTATTTT.

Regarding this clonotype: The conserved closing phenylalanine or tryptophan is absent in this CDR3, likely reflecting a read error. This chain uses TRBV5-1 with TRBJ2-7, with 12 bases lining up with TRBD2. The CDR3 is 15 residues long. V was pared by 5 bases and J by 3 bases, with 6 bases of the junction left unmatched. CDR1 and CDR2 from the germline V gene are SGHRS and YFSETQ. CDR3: CASSETSGGVYEQYL. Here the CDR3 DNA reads TGCGCCAGCAGTGAGACTAGCGGGGGTGTCTACGAGCAGTACTTG.

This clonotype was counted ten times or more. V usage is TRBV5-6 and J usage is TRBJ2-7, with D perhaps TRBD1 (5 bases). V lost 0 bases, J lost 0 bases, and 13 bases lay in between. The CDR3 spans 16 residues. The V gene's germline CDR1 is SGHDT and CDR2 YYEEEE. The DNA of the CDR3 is TGTGCCAGCAGCTTGGGGCAGGGTTACCTCTCCTACGAGCAGTACTTC. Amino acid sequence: CASSLGQGYLSYEQYF.

Here the CDR3 reads CASSYGKFGNTIYF. In DNA form, the CDR3 reads TGTGCCAGCAGTTACGGCAAGTTCGGAAACACCATATATTTT. The chain combines TRBV6-5 with TRBJ1-3; D ambiguous. The CDR3 loop spans 14 amino acids. CDR1 is MNHEY, CDR2 SVGAGI, per germline. The ends were cut back, 2 bases at V and 4 bases at J, with 9 bases in the middle.

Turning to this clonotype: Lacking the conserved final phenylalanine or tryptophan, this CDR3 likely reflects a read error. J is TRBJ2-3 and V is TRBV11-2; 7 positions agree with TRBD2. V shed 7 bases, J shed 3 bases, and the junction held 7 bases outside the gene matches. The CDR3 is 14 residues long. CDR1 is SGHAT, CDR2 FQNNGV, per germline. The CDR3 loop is CASNFDGGTDTQYL. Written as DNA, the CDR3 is TGTGCCAGCAACTTCGACGGGGGGACAGATACGCAGTATTTA.

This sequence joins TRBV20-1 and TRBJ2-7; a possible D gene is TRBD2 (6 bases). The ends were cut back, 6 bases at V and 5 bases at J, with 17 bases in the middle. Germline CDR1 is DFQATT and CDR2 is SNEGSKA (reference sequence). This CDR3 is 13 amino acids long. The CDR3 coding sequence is TGCAGTGCCCCAGGGAGGCGGAGCCACGAGCAGTACTTC. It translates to CSAPGRRSHEQYF.

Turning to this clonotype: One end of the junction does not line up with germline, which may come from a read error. The CDR3 coding sequence is TGTTCCAGCAGTGAGACAGGTTGGATGGACGAGCAGTACTTC. This sequence encodes CSSSETGWMDEQYF. The genes are TRBV6-1 and TRBJ2-7; D might be TRBD1 (6 bases). The CDR3 extends over 14 amino acids. Germline V CDR1 and CDR2: MNHNS, SASEGT.

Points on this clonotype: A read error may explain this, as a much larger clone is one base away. CDR3 sequence (DNA): TGCGCCAGCAGCGAAGGAGAGACCCAGTGCTTC. Amino acids: CASSEGETQCF. The chain combines TRBV5-1 with TRBJ2-5; unclear D gene. Germline V lookup: CDR1 SGHRS, CDR2 YFSETQ. The CDR3 is made up of 11 amino acids.